This T cell receptor (beta chain) was sequenced in a study of tumor-infiltrating lymphocytes in primary liver carcinoma. The wider study: Ages ranged from 30 to 69, with HCC or mixed HCC-cholangiocarcinoma.

Germline CDR1 SGHRS, CDR2 YFSETQ. The CDR3 is made up of 19 amino acids. Extraction also yielded germline DNA, while blood RNA was obtained from unsorted whole blood. Points on this clonotype: At one end, the junction sequence differs from germline, possibly due to a read error.

A primer matching the constant region was used to make TCR beta cDNA from around 460 ng of total RNA. Library construction for TCR beta comprised three nested multiplex PCR rounds performed with slightly modified ARM-PCR. In the first two PCR rounds, TRBV1-TRBV30 forward primers were paired with a C-beta reverse primer, and each round lasted 10 cycles. MiXCR was run by TCRdb on the multiplex PCR reads, yielding one entry per CDR3 protein. There are some 200,000 distinct CDR3 sequences in the sample; about two thirds occur only once, and roughly 7% lies in the top ten. The receptor comes from an older woman with primary liver carcinoma and hepatitis B virus infection. The sequencing input was peripheral blood. The V and J genes are TRBV5-1 and TRBJ1-4; 8 nucleotides line up with TRBD1. The chain's CDR3 is CASNLVRRQGKAANEKLFF. CDR3 bases: TGCGCCAGCAACTTGGTTCGGAGACAGGGGAAGGCGGCTAATGAAAAACTGTTTTTT. The full variable domain, with the rest looked up from reference TRBV5-1 and TRBJ1-4, is KAGVTQTPRYLIKTRGQQVTLSCSPISGHRSVSWYQQTPGQGLQFLFEYFSETQRNKGNFPGRFSGRQFSNSRSEMNVSTLELGDSALYLCASNLVRRQGKAANEKLFFGSGTQLSVL.